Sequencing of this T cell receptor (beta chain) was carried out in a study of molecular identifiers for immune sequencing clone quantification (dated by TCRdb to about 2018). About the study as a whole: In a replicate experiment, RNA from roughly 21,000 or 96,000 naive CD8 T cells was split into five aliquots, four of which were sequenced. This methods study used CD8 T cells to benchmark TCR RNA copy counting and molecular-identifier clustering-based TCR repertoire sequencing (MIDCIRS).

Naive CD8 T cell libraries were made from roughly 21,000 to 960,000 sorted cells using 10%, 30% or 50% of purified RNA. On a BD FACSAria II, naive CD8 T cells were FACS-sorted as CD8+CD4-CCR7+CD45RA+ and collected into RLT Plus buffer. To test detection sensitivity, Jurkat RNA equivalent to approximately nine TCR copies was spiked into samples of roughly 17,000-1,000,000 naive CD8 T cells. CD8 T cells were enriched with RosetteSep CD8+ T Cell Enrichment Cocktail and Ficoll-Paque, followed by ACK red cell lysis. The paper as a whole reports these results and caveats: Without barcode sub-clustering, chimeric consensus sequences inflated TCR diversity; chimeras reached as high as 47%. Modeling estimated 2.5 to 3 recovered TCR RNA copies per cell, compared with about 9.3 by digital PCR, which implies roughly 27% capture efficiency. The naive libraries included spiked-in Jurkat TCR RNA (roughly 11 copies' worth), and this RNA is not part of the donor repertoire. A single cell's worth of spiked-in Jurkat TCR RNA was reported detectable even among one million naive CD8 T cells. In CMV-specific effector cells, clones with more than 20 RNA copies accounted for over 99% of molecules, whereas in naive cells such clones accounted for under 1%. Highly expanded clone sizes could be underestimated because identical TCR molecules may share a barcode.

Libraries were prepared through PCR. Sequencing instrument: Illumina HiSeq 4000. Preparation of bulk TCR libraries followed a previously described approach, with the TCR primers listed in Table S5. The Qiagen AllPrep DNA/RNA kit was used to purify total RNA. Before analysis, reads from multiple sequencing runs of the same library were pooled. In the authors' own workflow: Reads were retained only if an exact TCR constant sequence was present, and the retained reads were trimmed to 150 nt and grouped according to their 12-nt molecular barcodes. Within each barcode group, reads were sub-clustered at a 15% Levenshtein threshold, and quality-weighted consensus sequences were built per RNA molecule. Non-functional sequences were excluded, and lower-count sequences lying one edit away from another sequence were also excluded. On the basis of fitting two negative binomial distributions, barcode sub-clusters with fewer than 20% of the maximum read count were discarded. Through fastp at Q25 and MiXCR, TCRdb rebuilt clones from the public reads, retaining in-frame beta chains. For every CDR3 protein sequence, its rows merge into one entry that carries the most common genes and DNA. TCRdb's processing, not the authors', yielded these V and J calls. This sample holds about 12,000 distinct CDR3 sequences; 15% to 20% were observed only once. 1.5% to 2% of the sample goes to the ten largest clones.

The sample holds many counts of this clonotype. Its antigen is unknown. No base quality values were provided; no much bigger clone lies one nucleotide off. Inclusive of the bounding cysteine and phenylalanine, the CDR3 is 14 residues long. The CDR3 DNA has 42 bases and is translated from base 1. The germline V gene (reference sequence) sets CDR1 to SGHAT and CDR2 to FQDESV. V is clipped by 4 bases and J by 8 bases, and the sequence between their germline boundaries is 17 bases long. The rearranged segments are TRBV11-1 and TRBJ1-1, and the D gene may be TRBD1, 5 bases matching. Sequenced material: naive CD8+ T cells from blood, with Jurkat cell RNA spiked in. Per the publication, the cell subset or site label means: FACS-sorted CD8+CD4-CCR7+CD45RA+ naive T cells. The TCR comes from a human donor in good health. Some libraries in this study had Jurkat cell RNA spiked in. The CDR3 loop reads CASSYLGGDQEAFF. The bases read TGTGCCAGCAGCTACCTTGGAGGGGACCAAGAAGCTTTCTTT.